The clone carrying this T cell receptor (beta chain) has a handful of counts. The data stem from a study of OX40 agonist ivuxolimab in advanced cancers. Study details: Antecedent anti-PD-1, anti-PD-L1 or anti-CTLA-4 therapy was permissible, with about 40% having received some.

J was trimmed by 3 bases and V by 8 bases; bases with no gene match: 12. The CDR3 runs 15 residues. Germline loops: CDR1 MNHEY, CDR2 SVGAGI. Generated by immunoSEQ multiplex PCR, the TCRdb table keeps only in-frame clones and is missing some. Of tens of thousands of clones listed, 79% are singletons. The sequence came from an adult with an advanced solid tumor such as melanoma, head and neck, liver or kidney cancer. Sequencing used CD4+ or CD8+ T cells sorted from blood, obtained in a trial of the OX40 agonist ivuxolimab. The chain has TRBV6-5 and TRBJ2-5; 7 nucleotides line up with TRBD2. In DNA, the CDR3 is TGTGCCAGCCGCCACCCCGCTAGCGGAAAAGAGACCCAGTACTTC. It specifies CASRHPASGKETQYF.